The clone carrying this TCR beta chain was counted only a few times. What it binds is not known. Reverse transcription of all isolated RNA meant that expressed TCRB transcripts were sequenced. The table came from immunoSEQ multiplex PCR; TCRdb's copy has only in-frame clones and leaves some out. The repertoire has about 470,000 clones, approximately 31% of them found once; the top ten carry around 0.065%. The data were taken from a study of beta chain features in type 1 diabetes. The CDR3 spans 15 residues. Germline V gene data show CDR1 as MGHRA and CDR2 as YSYEKL. The J segment lost 5 bases and the V segment lost 1 base, leaving 6 bases of the junction unmatched. Overall study results and limits: Within the patient group, naive, central memory and Treg TCRB repertoires appeared more similar to each other than within healthy donors.

The sequencing input was naive CD4+ T cells from blood. V gene TRBV4-1 combines with J gene TRBJ2-7; 9 nucleotides agree with TRBD1. The clonotype originates from a young man in good health. CDR3 DNA sequence: TGCGCCAGCAGCCAAGTGGGACAGGGCAACAACGAGCAGTACTTC. Translation gives CASSQVGQGNNEQYF.